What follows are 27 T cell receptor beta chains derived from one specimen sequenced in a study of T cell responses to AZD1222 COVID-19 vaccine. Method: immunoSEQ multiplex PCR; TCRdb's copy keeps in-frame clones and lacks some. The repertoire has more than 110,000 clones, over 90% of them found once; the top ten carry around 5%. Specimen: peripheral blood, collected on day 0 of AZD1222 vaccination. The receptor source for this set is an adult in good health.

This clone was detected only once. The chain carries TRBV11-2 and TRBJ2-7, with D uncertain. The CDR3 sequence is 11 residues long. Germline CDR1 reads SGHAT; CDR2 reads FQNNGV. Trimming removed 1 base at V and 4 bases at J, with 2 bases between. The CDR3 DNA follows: TGTGCCAGCAGCTTAGTGTACGAGCAGTACTTC. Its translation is CASSLVYEQYF.

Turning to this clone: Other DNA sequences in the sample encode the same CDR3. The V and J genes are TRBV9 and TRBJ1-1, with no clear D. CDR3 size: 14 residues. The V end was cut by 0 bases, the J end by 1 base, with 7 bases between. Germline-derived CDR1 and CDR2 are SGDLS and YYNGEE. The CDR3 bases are TGTGCCAGCAGCGTAGCTACGGGGAACACTGAAGCTTTCTTT. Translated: CASSVATGNTEAFF.

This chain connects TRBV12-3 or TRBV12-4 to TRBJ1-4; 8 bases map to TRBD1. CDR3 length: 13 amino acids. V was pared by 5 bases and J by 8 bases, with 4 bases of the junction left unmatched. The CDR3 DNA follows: TGTGCCAGCAGTCCAGGGGGCGCGGAAAAACTGTTTTTT. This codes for CASSPGGAEKLFF.

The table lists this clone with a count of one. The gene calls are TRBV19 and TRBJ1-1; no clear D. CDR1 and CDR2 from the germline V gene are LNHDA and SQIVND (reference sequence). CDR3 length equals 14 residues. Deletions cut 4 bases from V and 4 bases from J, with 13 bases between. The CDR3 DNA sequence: TGTGCCAGTAGTAGCCGTCAGCCAGGCACTGAAGCTTTCTTT. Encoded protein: CASSSRQPGTEAFF.

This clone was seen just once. DNA for the CDR3: TGTGCCAGCAGCGTAGACAGGGCATATGGCTACACCTTC. This codes for CASSVDRAYGYTF. The chain combines TRBV9 with TRBJ1-2, with a possible D match to TRBD1 (6 bases). V lost 0 bases, J lost 5 bases, and 8 bases lay in between. The CDR3 spans 13 residues. The germline gives CDR1 SGDLS, CDR2 YYNGEE. Full variable domain (missing parts from reference TRBV9 and TRBJ1-2): DSGVTQTPKHLITATGQRVTLRCSPRSGDLSVYWYQQSLDQGLQFLIQYYNGEERAKGNILERFSAQQFPDLHSELNLSSLELGDSALYFCASSVDRAYGYTFGSGTRLTVV.

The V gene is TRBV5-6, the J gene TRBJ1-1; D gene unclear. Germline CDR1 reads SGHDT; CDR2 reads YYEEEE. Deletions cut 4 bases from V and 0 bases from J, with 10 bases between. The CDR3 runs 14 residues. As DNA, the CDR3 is TGTGCCAGCAGCGGCGACGGCCTGAACACTGAAGCTTTCTTT. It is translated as CASSGDGLNTEAFF.

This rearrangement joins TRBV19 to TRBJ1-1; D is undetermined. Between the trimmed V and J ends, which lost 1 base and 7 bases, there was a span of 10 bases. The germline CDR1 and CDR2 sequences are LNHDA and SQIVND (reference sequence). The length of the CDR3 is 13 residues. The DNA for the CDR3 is TGTGCCAGTAGTATAGGAGGGAAAGGTGAAGCTTTCTTT. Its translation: CASSIGGKGEAFF.

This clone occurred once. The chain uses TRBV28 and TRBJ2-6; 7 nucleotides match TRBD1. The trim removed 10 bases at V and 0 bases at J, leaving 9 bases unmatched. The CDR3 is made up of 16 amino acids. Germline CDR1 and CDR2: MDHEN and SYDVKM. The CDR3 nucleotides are TGTGCCACCGCCGGGACAGCTTACTCTGGGGCCAACGTCCTGACTTTC. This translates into CATAGTAYSGANVLTF. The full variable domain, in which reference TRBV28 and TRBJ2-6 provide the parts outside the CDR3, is DVKVTQSSRYLVKRTGEKVFLECVQDMDHENMFWYRQDPGLGLRLIYFSYDVKMKEKGDIPEGYSVSREKKERFSLILESASTNQTSMYLCATAGTAYSGANVLTFGAGSRLTVL.

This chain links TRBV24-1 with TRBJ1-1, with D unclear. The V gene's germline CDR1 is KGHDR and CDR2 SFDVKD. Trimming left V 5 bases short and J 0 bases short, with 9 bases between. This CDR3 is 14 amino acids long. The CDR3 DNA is TGTGCCACCAGTGCTGGATTTATGAACACTGAAGCTTTCTTT. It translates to CATSAGFMNTEAFF.

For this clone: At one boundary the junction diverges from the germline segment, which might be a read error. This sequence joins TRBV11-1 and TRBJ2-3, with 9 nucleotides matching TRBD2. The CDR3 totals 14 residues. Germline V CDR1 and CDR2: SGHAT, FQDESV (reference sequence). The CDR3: CASSLAGVTDTQYF. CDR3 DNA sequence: TGTGCCAGCAGTTTAGCGGGAGTAACAGATACGCAGTATTTT.

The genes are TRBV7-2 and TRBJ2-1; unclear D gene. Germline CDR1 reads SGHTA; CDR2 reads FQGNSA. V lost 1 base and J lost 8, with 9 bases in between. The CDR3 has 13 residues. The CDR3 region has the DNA TGTGCCAGCAGCTTAGTAGCCCGCGATGAGCAGTTCTTC. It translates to CASSLVARDEQFF.

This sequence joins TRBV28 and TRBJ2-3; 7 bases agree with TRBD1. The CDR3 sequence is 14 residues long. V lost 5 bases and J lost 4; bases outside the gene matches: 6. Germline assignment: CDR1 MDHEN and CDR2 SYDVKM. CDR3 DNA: TGTGCCAGCAGTCTACAGGGGCGGGCAGATACGCAGTATTTT. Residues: CASSLQGRADTQYF.

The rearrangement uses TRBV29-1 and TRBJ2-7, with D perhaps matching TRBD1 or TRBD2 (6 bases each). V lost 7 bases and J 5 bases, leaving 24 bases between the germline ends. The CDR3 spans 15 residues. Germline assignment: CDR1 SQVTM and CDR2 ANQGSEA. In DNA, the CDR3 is TGCAGCGCCTATATCAGTCGGGGGCCGCGCGACGAGCAGTACTTC. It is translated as CSAYISRGPRDEQYF.

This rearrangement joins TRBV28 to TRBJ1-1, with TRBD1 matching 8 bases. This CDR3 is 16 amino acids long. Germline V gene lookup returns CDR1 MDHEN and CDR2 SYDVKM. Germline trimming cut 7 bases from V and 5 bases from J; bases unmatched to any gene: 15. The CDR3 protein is CASTHSSTGVDTEAFF. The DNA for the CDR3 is TGTGCCAGCACCCATTCCTCGACAGGGGTGGATACTGAAGCTTTCTTT.

CDR3 in amino acids: CASSLEGREYTF. CDR3 nucleotides: TGCGCCAGCAGCTTGGAAGGCAGGGAGTACACCTTC. The rearrangement links TRBV5-1 to TRBJ1-2, with D perhaps matching TRBD1 (5 bases). Germline-derived CDR1 and CDR2 are SGHRS and YFSETQ. V was trimmed by 0 bases and J by 11 bases, leaving 11 bases between them. CDR3 size: 12 residues.

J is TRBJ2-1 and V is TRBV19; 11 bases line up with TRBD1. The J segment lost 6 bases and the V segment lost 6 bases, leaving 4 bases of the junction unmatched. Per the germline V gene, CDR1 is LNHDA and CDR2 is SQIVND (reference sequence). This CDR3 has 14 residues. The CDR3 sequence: CASRGTGGLNEQFF. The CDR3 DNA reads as TGTGCCAGTAGGGGGACAGGGGGACTCAATGAGCAGTTCTTC.

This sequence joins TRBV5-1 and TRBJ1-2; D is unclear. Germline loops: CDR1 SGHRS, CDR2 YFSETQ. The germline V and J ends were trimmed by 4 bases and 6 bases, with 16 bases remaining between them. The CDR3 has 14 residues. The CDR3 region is CASSENVTPDGYTF. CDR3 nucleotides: TGCGCCAGCAGCGAAAACGTAACCCCCGATGGCTACACCTTC.

The CDR3 reads CASSPGQNYEQYF. The CDR3 DNA is TGTGCCAGCAGCCCGGGACAAAACTACGAGCAGTACTTC. The genes are TRBV11-1 and TRBJ2-7; D is perhaps TRBD1 (6 bases). The V end lost 5 bases, the J end lost 3 bases, and 11 bases lay between the germline ends. Germline loops: CDR1 SGHAT, CDR2 FQDESV (reference sequence). The CDR3 is 13 residues long.

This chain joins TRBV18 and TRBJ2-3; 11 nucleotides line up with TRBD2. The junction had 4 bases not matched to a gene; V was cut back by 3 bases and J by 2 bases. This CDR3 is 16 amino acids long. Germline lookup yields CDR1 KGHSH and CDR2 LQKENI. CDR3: CASSPSTSGNTDTQYF. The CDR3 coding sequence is TGTGCCAGCTCACCTTCGACTAGCGGGAACACAGATACGCAGTATTTT.

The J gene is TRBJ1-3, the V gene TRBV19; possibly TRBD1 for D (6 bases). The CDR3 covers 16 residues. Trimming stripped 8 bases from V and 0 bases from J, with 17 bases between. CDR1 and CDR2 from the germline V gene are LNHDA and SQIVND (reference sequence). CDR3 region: CASEGVDAGSGNTIYF. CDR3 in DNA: TGTGCCAGTGAGGGGGTCGACGCCGGCTCTGGAAACACCATATATTTT. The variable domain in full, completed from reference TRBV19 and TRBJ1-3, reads DGGITQSPKYLFRKEGQNVTLSCEQNLNHDAMYWYRQDPGQGLRLIYYSQIVNDFQKGDIAEGYSVSREKKESFPLTVTSAQKNPTAFYLCASEGVDAGSGNTIYFGEGSWLTVV.

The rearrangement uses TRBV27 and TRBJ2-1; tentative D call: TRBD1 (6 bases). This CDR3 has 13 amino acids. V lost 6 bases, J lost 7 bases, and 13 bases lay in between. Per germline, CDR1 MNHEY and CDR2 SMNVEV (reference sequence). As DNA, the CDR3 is TGTGCCAGCAGGAGGACAGCAGGTAATGAGCAGTTCTTC. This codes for CASRRTAGNEQFF.

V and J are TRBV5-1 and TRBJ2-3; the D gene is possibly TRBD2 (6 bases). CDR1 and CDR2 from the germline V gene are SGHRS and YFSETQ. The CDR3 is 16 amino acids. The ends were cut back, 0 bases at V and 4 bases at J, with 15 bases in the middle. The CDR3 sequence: CASSLAPGVLADTQYF. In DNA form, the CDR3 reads TGCGCCAGCAGCTTGGCGCCGGGAGTGTTAGCAGATACGCAGTATTTT. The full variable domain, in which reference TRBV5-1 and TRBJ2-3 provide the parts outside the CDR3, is KAGVTQTPRYLIKTRGQQVTLSCSPISGHRSVSWYQQTPGQGLQFLFEYFSETQRNKGNFPGRFSGRQFSNSRSEMNVSTLELGDSALYLCASSLAPGVLADTQYFGPGTRLTVL.

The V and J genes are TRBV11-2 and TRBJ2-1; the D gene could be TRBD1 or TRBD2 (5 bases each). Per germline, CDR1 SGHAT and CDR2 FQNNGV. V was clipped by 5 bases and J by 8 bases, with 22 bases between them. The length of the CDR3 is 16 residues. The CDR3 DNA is TGTGCCAGCAGCGGAACGCTAGCCCCAGTGGGGCATGAGCAGTTCTTC. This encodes CASSGTLAPVGHEQFF.

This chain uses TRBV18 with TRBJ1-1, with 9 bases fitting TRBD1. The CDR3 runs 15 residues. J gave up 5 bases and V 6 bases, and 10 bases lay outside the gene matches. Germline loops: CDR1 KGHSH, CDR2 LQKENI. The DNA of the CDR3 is TGTGCCAGCTCCCTCATGGACAGGGGAGGTACTGAAGCTTTCTTT. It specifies CASSLMDRGGTEAFF.

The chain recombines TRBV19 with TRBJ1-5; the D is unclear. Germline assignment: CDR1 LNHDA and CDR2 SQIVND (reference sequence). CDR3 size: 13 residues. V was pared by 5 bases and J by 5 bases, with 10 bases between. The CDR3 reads CASSPDGDQPQHF. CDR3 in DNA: TGTGCCAGTAGTCCCGACGGGGATCAGCCCCAGCATTTT.

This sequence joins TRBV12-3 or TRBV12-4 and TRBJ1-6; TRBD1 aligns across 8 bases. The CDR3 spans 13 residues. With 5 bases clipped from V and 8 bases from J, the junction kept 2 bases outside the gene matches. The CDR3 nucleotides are TGTGCCAGCAGTACAGGGGGAGATTCACCCCTCCACTTT. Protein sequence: CASSTGGDSPLHF.

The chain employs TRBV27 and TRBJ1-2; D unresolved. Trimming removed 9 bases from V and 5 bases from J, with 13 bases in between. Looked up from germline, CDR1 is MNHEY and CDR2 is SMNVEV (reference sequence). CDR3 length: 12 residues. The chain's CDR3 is CASYERNYGYTF. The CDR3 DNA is TGTGCCAGTTACGAGAGGAATTATGGCTACACCTTC.